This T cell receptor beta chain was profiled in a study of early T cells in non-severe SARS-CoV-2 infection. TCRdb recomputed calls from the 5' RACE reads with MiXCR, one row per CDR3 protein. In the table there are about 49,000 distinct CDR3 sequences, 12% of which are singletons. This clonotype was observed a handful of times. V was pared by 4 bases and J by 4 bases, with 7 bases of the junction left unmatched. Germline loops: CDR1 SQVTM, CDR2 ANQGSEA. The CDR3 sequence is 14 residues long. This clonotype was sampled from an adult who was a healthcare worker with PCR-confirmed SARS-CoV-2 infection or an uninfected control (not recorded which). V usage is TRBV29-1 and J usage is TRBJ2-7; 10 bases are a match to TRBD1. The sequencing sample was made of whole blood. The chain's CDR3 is CSVVRDRGNYEQYF. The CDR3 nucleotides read TGCAGCGTTGTCCGGGACAGGGGTAATTACGAGCAGTACTTC.